This is a list of T cell receptor beta chains from one sample in a study of blood T cell repertoires in COVID-19. The assay was immunoSEQ multiplex PCR, and TCRdb's table has in-frame clones only and misses some. The sample lists 70,000 to 95,000 clones, 88% seen once, with around 4.7% in the top ten. Sequencing was carried out using peripheral blood. These receptors were obtained from a woman older than 75 with active COVID-19. Each CDR3 is given with its conserved first and last residue. D genes are given only for firm matches. The size field is filled for only some rows; it gives once, few, many or a size class.

CDR3 length	V gene	clone size	J gene	D gene	CDR3 DNA	CDR3 protein
16	TRBV11-2	-	TRBJ2-7	TRBD1	TGTGCCAGCAGCAATCTCCGACCGGGACAGGGCTACGAGCAGTACTTC	CASSNLRPGQGYEQYF
14	TRBV7-2	-	TRBJ2-7	-	TGTGCCAGCAGCTTACGCGGGCAAACCTACGAGCAGTACTTC	CASSLRGQTYEQYF
16	TRBV9	once	TRBJ2-2	TRBD1	TGTGCCAGCAGCGTAGATGGACAGGGGAGCACCGGGGAGCTGTTTTTT	CASSVDGQGSTGELFF
16	TRBV7-6	-	TRBJ1-3	-	TGTGCCAGCAGCTTAGCGCTGAACAGGAGTGGAAACACCATATATTTT	CASSLALNRSGNTIYF
14	TRBV7-9	once	TRBJ1-6	-	TGTGCCAGCAGCCAGCCGTGGGGGGATTCACCCCTCCACTTT	CASSQPWGDSPLHF
14	TRBV7-9	-	TRBJ2-1	-	TGTGCCAGCAGCCTCGGACTTTCCTACAATGAGCAGTTCTTC	CASSLGLSYNEQFF
15	TRBV18	-	TRBJ2-1	TRBD2	TGTGCCAGCTCACCACCGGCGGGAGTTTTAAATGAGCAGTTCTTC	CASSPPAGVLNEQFF
17	TRBV6-2/TRBV6-3	-	TRBJ2-6	-	TGTGCCAGCAGTTACCCGACAGGCCGCTCTGGGGCCAACGTCCTGACTTTC	CASSYPTGRSGANVLTF
18	TRBV4-1	-	TRBJ2-1	TRBD2	TGCGCCAGCAGCCAAGTAGACCTCGGACTAGCGGGAAACAATGAGCAGTTCTTC	CASSQVDLGLAGNNEQFF
16	TRBV18	-	TRBJ2-2	-	TGTGCCAGCTCACCAGGTCGGGGGTCGAACACCGGGGAGCTGTTTTTT	CASSPGRGSNTGELFF
15	TRBV11-2	-	TRBJ2-1	-	TGTGCCAGCAGCTTTACGGGGAACTCCTACAATGAGCAGTTCTTC	CASSFTGNSYNEQFF
14	TRBV6-5	-	TRBJ1-5	TRBD1	TGTGCCAGCAGACCAATACAGGGGTACCAGCCCCAGCATTTT	CASRPIQGYQPQHF
18	TRBV7-2	-	TRBJ2-1	TRBD2	TGTGCCAGCAGCCCCCCACGGTCGACTAGCGGGAGGGGCAATGAGCAGTTCTTC	CASSPPRSTSGRGNEQFF
11	TRBV20-1	-	TRBJ1-3	-	TGCAGTGCTCCTCTTGGAAACACCATATATTTT	CSAPLGNTIYF
13	TRBV5-1	-	TRBJ2-7	-	TGCGCCAGCAGCTTGTATAGGGGGTACGAGCAGTACTTC	CASSLYRGYEQYF
18	TRBV18	-	TRBJ2-1	-	TGTGCCAGCTCAGATCTTTCGGGACTTTCGAGCTCCTACAATGAGCAGTTCTTC	CASSDLSGLSSSYNEQFF
13	TRBV6-6	few	TRBJ1-1	TRBD1	TGTGCCAGCAGTATCACAGGGGGCACTGAAGCTTTCTTT	CASSITGGTEAFF
15	TRBV28	-	TRBJ2-3	-	TGTGCCAGCAGCCCAGACTTTACTAGCACAGATACGCAGTATTTT	CASSPDFTSTDTQYF
16	TRBV6-1	-	TRBJ2-1	-	TGTGCCAGCAGTGAGGAGGGCTCGAGGTCCTACAATGAGCAGTTCTTC	CASSEEGSRSYNEQFF
14	TRBV7-2	-	TRBJ2-3	-	TGTGCCAGCAGCTTGATCAGGGTAGCAGATACGCAGTATTTT	CASSLIRVADTQYF
16	TRBV5-1	-	TRBJ2-3	TRBD2	TGCGCCAGCAGCCCGGGGACTAGCGGACGCACAGATACGCAGTATTTT	CASSPGTSGRTDTQYF
15	TRBV28	-	TRBJ2-3	-	TGTGCCAGCAGTTTTTCGACGGGAAGCACAGATACGCAGTATTTT	CASSFSTGSTDTQYF
18	TRBV4-3	-	TRBJ2-2	TRBD2	TGCGCCAGCAGCCTTTTCGCGGCTAGCGGGAGTTATTCGGGGGAGCTGTTTTTT	CASSLFAASGSYSGELFF
16	TRBV7-8	-	TRBJ2-1	-	TGTGCCAGCAGCTTAGCGCTCGGACTCGACGCCGATGAGCAGTTCTTC	CASSLALGLDADEQFF
11	TRBV20-1	-	TRBJ2-5	-	TGCAGTGGGCAGTACCAAGAGACCCAGTACTTC	CSGQYQETQYF
16	TRBV9	-	TRBJ2-2	-	TGTGCCAGCGGTCCCGGGACATCCGCGAACACCGGGGAGCTGTTTTTT	CASGPGTSANTGELFF
19	TRBV7-9	-	TRBJ2-2	TRBD1	TGTGCCAGCAGGGGGGGCTGGGACAGGCCTAATTCGAACACCGGGGAGCTGTTTTTT	CASRGGWDRPNSNTGELFF